This entry lists 14 T cell receptor beta chains sequenced from one sample in a study of blood T cells in healthy people across ages (dated by TCRdb to the mid-2010s). The library was made by 5' RACE. A second roughly 6 to 11 cycle PCR used a sample-barcoded 5' primer and a J-beta primer mix. TCRdb reworked the public reads: Q25 trimming with fastp, MiXCR clone assembly, productive beta chains retained. Entries that share a CDR3 protein sequence are merged under the most common genes and DNA. Present in this sample are fewer than 2,000,000 distinct CDR3 sequences, roughly 43% of which were seen just once. 23% of the sample comes from the top ten. The sample was blood. The receptors derive from a human donor in good health.

The chain has TRBV7-3 and TRBJ2-3; no definite D call. CDR1 and CDR2 (germline): SGHTA, FQGTGA. The CDR3 has 12 amino acids. V was trimmed by 3 bases and J by 6 bases, leaving 7 bases between them. The CDR3 DNA reads as TGTGCCAGCAGCTTTTACGGGGATACGCAGTATTTT. Protein product: CASSFYGDTQYF. Full variable domain (remainder filled in from reference TRBV7-3 and TRBJ2-3): GAGVSQTPSNKVTEKGKYVELRCDPISGHTALYWYRQSLGQGPEFLIYFQGTGAADDSGLPNDRFFAVRPEGSVSTLKIQRTERGDSAVYLCASSFYGDTQYFGPGTRLTVL.

The chain recombines TRBV4-2 with TRBJ1-2; D is undetermined. Trimming stripped 3 bases from V and 5 bases from J, with 25 bases between. Germline V gives CDR1 LGHNA, CDR2 YNFKEQ. The CDR3 sequence is 18 residues long. The CDR3 is CASSHPVEGIPSNYGYTF. The CDR3 nucleotides are TGTGCCAGCAGCCATCCCGTGGAGGGAATCCCTAGCAATTATGGCTACACCTTC.

The chain recombines TRBV12-3 or TRBV12-4 with TRBJ2-3; 7 nucleotides line up with TRBD1. This CDR3 is 15 amino acids long. Unmatched junction bases numbered 5, after V lost 5 bases and J lost 0 bases. CDR3 region: CASSNRGASTDTQYF. Here the CDR3 DNA reads TGTGCCAGCAGTAACAGGGGTGCAAGCACAGATACGCAGTATTTT.

The gene calls are TRBV20-1 and TRBJ2-3, with TRBD2 matching over 9 bases. CDR1 is DFQATT and CDR2 is SNEGSKA in the germline V gene (reference sequence). Trimming removed 7 bases from V and 1 base from J; junction bases left unmatched: 6. The CDR3 is 14 residues long. CDR3 sequence: CSGVLAGRTDTQYF. CDR3 DNA: TGCAGTGGGGTCCTAGCGGGGCGCACAGATACGCAGTATTTT.

The chain has TRBV13 and TRBJ1-1; a possible D gene is TRBD1 (6 bases). V was pared by 5 bases and J by 7 bases, with 17 bases between. CDR1 and CDR2 (germline): PRHDT, FYEKMQ (reference sequence). This CDR3 contains 14 residues. In DNA form, the CDR3 reads TGTGCCAGCAGCCCCAGGGAAGGGACATTTGAAGCTTTCTTT. Its translation: CASSPREGTFEAFF.

The chain carries TRBV27 and TRBJ1-2; TRBD1 aligns across 8 bases. CDR1 MNHEY and CDR2 SMNVEV come from the germline V gene (reference sequence). This CDR3 is built from 14 residues. V shed 5 bases, J shed 8 bases, and the junction held 10 bases outside the gene matches. DNA of the CDR3: TGTGCCAGCAGTCGGACAGGGAATCCAGAGGGCTACACCTTC. It encodes CASSRTGNPEGYTF.

This rearrangement joins TRBV25-1 to TRBJ2-3, with 10 bases fitting TRBD2. The CDR3 sequence is 16 residues long. The germline V gene encodes CDR1 MGHDK and CDR2 SYGVNS. V lost 2 bases and J lost 4; bases outside the gene matches: 6. As DNA, the CDR3 is TGTGCCAGCAGTGAACGTAGCGGGGGGTTCGCAGATACGCAGTATTTT. Its protein is CASSERSGGFADTQYF.

This clonotype was seen a few times. The V call is TRBV7-9, the J call TRBJ2-1, with 11 nucleotides matching TRBD1. The germline V gene encodes CDR1 SEHNR and CDR2 FQNEAQ (reference sequence). The CDR3 is 18 residues long. The ends lost 2 bases at V and 3 bases at J; junction bases unmatched: 9. Written as DNA, the CDR3 is TGTGCCAGCAGCTTAAATATCCGGGGGACAGGGGGCTACAATGAGCAGTTCTTC. It encodes CASSLNIRGTGGYNEQFF.

This clonotype turned up a few times. The gene calls are TRBV7-9 and TRBJ1-1; D possibly corresponds to TRBD1 (5 bases). Trimming took 11 bases from V and 0 from J, leaving 10 bases between them. The CDR3 covers 12 residues. Per germline, CDR1 SEHNR and CDR2 FQNEAQ (reference sequence). The CDR3 DNA reads as TGTGCCTTGGGGGGGATGAACACTGAAGCTTTCTTT. This codes for CALGGMNTEAFF.

The sample holds a few counts of this clonotype. The V and J genes are TRBV20-1 and TRBJ2-7, with 10 bases identical to TRBD2. V trimming: 1 base; J trimming: 5 bases; junction bases outside the gene matches: 5. The germline V gene has CDR1 DFQATT and CDR2 SNEGSKA (reference sequence). This CDR3 is 14 amino acids long. CDR3 nucleotide sequence: TGCAGTGCTAGAGGGGAACTAGCGGGGAACGAGCAGTACTTC. Encoded protein: CSARGELAGNEQYF.

This chain uses TRBV11-2 with TRBJ2-5; TRBD1 matches 7 bases. This CDR3 has 15 amino acids. The germline V gene encodes CDR1 SGHAT and CDR2 FQNNGV. V dropped 4 bases and J dropped 4; count of bases not matched to a gene: 9. CDR3 nucleotides: TGTGCCAGCAGCTCCCGACAGGGAGTTGGAGAGACCCAGTACTTC. Its translation is CASSSRQGVGETQYF.

This clonotype was observed a handful of times. The CDR3 DNA is TGTGCCAGCAACCCTGCCAACACCGGGGAGCTGTTTTTT. Its translation: CASNPANTGELFF. The V gene is TRBV11-2, the J gene TRBJ2-2; D unresolved. Deletions cut 7 bases from V and 2 bases from J, with 8 bases between. CDR3 length: 13 amino acids. Germline V lookup: CDR1 SGHAT, CDR2 FQNNGV.

CDR3: CASLGRTGERPNYGYTF. The CDR3 DNA sequence: TGTGCCAGCCTTGGACGGACAGGCGAACGCCCCAACTATGGCTACACCTTC. V gene TRBV6-1 combines with J gene TRBJ1-2; 7 bases match TRBD1. This CDR3 has 17 residues. V was pared by 8 bases and J by 2 bases, with 17 bases of the junction left unmatched. The germline V gene encodes CDR1 MNHNS and CDR2 SASEGT.

The rearrangement joins TRBV7-3 to TRBJ2-5, with 10 bases aligning to TRBD2. V lost 5 bases, J lost 5 bases, and 11 bases stayed unmatched. Looked up from germline, CDR1 is SGHTA and CDR2 is FQGTGA. CDR3 length: 16 amino acids. The CDR3: CASSISGGPGRETQYF. In DNA, the CDR3 is TGTGCCAGCAGCATTAGCGGGGGGCCCGGGAGGGAGACCCAGTACTTC.